This T cell receptor beta chain emerged from a study of OX40 agonist ivuxolimab in advanced cancers. Across the study: The patients received ivuxolimab by intravenous route every 2 weeks at 0.01 to 10 mg/kg.

The assay was immunoSEQ multiplex PCR, and TCRdb's table has in-frame clones only and misses some. The profile covers roughly 45,000 clones, with around 84% appearing a single time and about a fifth taken by the ten largest. Study-level points and caveats: The study found among the lowest clonal expansion in partial responders at 0.1-3.0 mg/kg. Expanded clones belonging to CD8+ T cells outnumbered, on average, those of CD4+.

Notes on this clone: Its antigen is not identified.

Sampling of blood occurred at baseline, cycle 4 day 1, and cycle 7 day 1. V was cut by 1 base and J by 0 bases, with 10 bases left in between. The CDR3 is 15 amino acids. Germline V lookup: CDR1 LGHNA, CDR2 YSLEER. The sequence was obtained from an adult with an advanced solid tumor such as melanoma, head and neck, liver or kidney cancer. The chain links TRBV4-3 to TRBJ2-7; D gene ambiguous. Here the sequenced sample was CD4+ or CD8+ T cells sorted from blood, taken in a trial of the OX40 agonist ivuxolimab. The CDR3 sequence: CASSQGRDRSYEQYF. For the CDR3, the DNA is TGCGCCAGCAGCCAAGGGCGTGACCGCTCCTACGAGCAGTACTTC.